This entry is about one T cell receptor (beta chain). This entry comes from a study of T-cell reconstitution after alpha-beta-depleted transplantation in children. Germline CDR1 is MNHEY and CDR2 is SVGEGT. The CDR3 totals 14 residues. Trimming shortened V by 2 bases and J by 8 bases, and 15 bases separated the two germline ends. Preparing the TCRbeta library involved the use of unique molecular identifiers. TCRdb re-derived calls from the PCR reads in MiXCR, one entry per CDR3 protein. The sample holds about 360,000 distinct CDR3 sequences, 13% seen once. The chain links TRBV6-2 or TRBV6-3 to TRBJ1-1, with D tentatively TRBD1 (5 bases). The clonotype was recovered from a human donor who donated a stem cell graft to a child with Fanconi anemia. The specimen was PBMCs, collected from the stem cell graft. CDR3 nucleotides: TGTGCCAGCAGTTACCCCCAATCGGGGCAGGAAGCTTTCTTT. Its translation: CASSYPQSGQEAFF.